Listed here is a single TCR beta chain. Its antigen is currently unknown. The CDR3 extends over 13 amino acids. V shed 5 bases and J shed 10 bases, with 14 bases lying between them. Per germline, CDR1 SGHVS and CDR2 FQNEAQ. Here immunoSEQ multiplex PCR was the method, and the copy in TCRdb shows in-frame clones only, minus some. Counted here are a few million clones, approximately 93% occurring once; the ten biggest clones make up under 0.45%. The sample originates from a study of shared clonotypes between healthy human individuals. General study points: Clonotype sharing among the donors was expected to vary with sequencing depth. The study found lower generation probabilities in non-shared clonotypes than in those shared by all four donors.

The sample consisted of naive CD4+ T cells from PBMCs. The subset denotes: CD45RA+ positively selected. This rearrangement joins TRBV7-8 to TRBJ1-4; D is ambiguous. The sequence was collected from a young man in good health. Some clones in this sample may be carry-over from other donors' samples. CDR3 residues: CASSPPREGKLFF. The DNA of the CDR3 is TGTGCCAGCAGCCCCCCACGGGAAGGAAAACTGTTTTTT.